This TCR beta chain emerged from a study of blood T cell repertoires in COVID-19. Overall study context: Samples taken during acute and convalescent COVID-19 were collected in the United States, Italy and Spain.

TCRdb's table, derived via immunoSEQ multiplex PCR, lists solely in-frame clones and lacks some. The table records roughly 160,000 clones, roughly 81% of them present only once. The Seattle patients, enrolled during active infection, were followed longitudinally. V shed 8 bases, J shed 4 bases, and the junction held 10 bases outside the gene matches. The germline V gene has CDR1 MDHEN and CDR2 SYDVKM. This CDR3 has 14 amino acids. Input material: peripheral blood. The chain has TRBV28 and TRBJ1-2; 7 bases align to TRBD1. This receptor was obtained from a woman aged 45-60 years with COVID-19, enrolled during active disease. The CDR3 loop is CASAYEGQFYGYTF. The CDR3 region has the DNA TGTGCCAGCGCCTACGAGGGACAGTTCTATGGCTACACCTTC.